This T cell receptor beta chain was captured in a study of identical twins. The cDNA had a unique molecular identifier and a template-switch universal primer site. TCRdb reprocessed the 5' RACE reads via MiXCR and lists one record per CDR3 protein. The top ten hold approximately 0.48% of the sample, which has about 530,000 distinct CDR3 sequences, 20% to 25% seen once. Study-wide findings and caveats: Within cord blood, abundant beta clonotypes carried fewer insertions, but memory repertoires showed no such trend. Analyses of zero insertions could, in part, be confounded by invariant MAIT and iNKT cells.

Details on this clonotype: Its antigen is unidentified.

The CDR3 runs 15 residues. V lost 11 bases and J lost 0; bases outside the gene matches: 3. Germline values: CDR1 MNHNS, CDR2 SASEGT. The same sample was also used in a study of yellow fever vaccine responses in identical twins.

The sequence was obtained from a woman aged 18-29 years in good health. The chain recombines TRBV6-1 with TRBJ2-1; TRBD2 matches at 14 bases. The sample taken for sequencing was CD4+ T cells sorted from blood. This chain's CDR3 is CAGGLAGASYNEQFF. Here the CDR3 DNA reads TGTGCCGGGGGACTAGCGGGAGCCTCCTACAATGAGCAGTTCTTC.